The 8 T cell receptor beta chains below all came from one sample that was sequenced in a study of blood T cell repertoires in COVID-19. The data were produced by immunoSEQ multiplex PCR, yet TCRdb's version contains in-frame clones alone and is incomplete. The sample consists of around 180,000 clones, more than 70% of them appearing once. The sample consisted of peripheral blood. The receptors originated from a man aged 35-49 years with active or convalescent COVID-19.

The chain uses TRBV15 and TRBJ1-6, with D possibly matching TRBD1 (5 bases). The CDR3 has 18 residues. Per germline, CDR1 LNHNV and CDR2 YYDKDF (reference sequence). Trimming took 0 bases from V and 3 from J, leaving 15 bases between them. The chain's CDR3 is CATSRDYSGRVYNSPLHF. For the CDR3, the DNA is TGTGCCACCAGCAGAGATTACTCGGGCAGGGTCTATAATTCACCCCTCCACTTT.

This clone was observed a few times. DNA for the CDR3: TGCGCCAGCAGCCCGGGACAGGGCCCTCAGCCCCAGCATTTT. It translates to CASSPGQGPQPQHF. This rearrangement joins TRBV4-1 to TRBJ1-5; 9 bases match TRBD1. Germline lookup yields CDR1 MGHRA and CDR2 YSYEKL. Losses at the gene ends were 4 bases for V and 6 bases for J; bases not matched to a gene: 4. The CDR3 covers 14 residues.

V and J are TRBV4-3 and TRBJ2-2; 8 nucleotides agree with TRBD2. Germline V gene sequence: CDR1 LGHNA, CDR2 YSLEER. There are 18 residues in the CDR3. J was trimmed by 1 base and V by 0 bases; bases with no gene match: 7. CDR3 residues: CASSQEARGAKNTGELFF. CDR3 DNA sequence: TGCGCCAGCAGCCAAGAGGCGCGGGGGGCAAAGAACACCGGGGAGCTGTTTTTT.

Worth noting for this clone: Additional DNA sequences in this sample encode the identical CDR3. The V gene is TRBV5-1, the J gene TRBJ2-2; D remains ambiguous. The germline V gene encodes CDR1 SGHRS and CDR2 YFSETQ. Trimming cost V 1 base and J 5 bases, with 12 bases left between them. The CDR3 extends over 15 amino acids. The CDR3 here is CASSLSAGGTGELFF. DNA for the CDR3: TGCGCCAGCAGCTTGTCTGCCGGCGGAACCGGGGAGCTGTTTTTT.

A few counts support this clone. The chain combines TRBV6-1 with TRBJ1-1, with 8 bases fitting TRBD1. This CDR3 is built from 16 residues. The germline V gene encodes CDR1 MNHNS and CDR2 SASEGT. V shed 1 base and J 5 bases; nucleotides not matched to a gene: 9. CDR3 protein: CASSEGTGRSGTEAFF. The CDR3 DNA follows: TGTGCCAGCAGTGAAGGGACAGGGCGGTCCGGAACTGAAGCTTTCTTT.

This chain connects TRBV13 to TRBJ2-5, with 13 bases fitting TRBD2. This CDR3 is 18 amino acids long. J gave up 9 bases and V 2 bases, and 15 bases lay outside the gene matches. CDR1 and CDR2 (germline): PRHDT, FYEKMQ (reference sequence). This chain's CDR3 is CASSLKRPTSGGLGAQYF. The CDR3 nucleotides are TGTGCCAGCAGCTTAAAACGGCCGACTAGCGGGGGGCTGGGGGCCCAGTACTTC.

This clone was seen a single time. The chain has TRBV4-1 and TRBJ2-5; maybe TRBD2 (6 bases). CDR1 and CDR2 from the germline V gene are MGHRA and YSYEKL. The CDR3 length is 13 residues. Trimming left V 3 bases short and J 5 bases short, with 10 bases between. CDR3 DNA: TGCGCCAGCAGCCAGGGGAGGTTGGAGACCCAGTACTTC. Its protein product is CASSQGRLETQYF.

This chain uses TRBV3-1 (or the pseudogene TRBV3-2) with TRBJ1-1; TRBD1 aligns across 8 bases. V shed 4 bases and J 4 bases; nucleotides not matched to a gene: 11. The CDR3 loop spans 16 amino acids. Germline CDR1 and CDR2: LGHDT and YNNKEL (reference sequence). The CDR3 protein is CASSPRTGSTSTEAFF. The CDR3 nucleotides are TGTGCCAGCAGCCCACGGACAGGGAGCACTTCCACTGAAGCTTTCTTT.